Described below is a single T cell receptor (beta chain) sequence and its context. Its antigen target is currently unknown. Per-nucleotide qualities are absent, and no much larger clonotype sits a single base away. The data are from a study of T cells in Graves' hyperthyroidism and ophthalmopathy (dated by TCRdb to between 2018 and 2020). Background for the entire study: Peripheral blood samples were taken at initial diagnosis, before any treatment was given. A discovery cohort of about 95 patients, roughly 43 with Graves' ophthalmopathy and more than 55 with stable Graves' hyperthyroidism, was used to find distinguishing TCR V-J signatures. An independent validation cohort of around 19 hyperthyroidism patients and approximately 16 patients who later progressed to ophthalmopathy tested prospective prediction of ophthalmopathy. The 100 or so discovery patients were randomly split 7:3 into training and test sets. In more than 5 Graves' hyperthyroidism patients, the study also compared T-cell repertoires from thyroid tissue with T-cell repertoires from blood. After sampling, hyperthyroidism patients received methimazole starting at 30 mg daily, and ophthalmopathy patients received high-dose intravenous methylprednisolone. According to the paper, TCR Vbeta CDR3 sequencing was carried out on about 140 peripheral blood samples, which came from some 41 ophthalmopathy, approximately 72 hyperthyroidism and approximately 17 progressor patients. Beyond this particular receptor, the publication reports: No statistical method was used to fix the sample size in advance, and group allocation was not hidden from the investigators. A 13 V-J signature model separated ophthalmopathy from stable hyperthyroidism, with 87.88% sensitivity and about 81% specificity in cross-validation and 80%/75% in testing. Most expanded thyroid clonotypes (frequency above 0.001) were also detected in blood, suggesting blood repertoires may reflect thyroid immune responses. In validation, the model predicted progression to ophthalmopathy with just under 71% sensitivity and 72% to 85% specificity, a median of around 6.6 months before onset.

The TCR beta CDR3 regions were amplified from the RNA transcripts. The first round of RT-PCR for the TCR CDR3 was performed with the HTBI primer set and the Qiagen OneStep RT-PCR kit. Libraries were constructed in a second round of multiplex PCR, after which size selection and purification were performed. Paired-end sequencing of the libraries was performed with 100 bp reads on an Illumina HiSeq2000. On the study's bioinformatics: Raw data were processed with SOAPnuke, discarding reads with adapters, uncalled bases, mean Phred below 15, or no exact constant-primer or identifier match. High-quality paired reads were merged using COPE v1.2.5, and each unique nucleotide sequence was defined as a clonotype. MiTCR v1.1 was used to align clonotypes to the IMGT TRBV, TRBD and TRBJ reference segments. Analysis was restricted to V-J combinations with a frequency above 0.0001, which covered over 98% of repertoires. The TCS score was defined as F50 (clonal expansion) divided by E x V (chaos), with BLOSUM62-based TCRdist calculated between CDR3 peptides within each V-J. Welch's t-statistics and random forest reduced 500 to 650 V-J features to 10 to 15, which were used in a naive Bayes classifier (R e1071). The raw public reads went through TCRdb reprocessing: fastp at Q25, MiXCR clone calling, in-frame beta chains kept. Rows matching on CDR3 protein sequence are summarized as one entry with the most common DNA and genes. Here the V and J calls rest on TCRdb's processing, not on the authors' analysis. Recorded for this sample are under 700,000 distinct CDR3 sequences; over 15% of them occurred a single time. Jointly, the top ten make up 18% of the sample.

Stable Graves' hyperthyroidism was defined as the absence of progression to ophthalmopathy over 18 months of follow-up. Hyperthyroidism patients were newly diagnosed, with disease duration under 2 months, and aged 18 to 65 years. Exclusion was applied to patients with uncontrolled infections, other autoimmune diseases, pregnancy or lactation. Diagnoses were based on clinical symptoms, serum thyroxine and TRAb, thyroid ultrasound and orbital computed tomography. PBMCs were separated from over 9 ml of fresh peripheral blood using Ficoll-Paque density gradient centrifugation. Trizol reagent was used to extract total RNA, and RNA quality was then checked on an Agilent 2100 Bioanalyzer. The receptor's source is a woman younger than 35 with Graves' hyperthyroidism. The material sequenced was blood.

The DNA is TGTGCCACCAGCAGAGATTTGGGGACCTCCTACGAGCAGTACTTC. Protein translation: CATSRDLGTSYEQYF. The receptor chain draws on TRBV15 and TRBJ2-7, with the D call tentatively TRBD1 or TRBD2, each fitting 5 bases. Cut back by 0 bases and 0 bases, the V and J ends lie 9 bases apart. Via the germline V gene (reference sequence), CDR1 is LNHNV and CDR2 YYDKDF. From the cysteine up to the phenylalanine, the CDR3 has a length of 15 residues. Only the CDR3 DNA is retained, 45 bases long and in frame from the first base.